What follows are 14 T cell receptor beta chains derived from one specimen sequenced in a study of cytomegalovirus exposure and HLA in healthy donors. The PCR contained 60 Vbeta and 13 Jbeta primers. TCRdb's table, derived via immunoSEQ multiplex PCR, lists solely in-frame clones and lacks some. The sample records 150,000 to 200,000 clones, approximately 80% being singletons. The sample consisted of PBMCs. The receptors derive from a male donor in good health and CMV-seropositive.

The chain links TRBV30 to TRBJ2-1; 8 bases align to TRBD2. The V segment lost 4 bases and the J segment 13 bases; nucleotides outside the gene matches: 15. Germline V gene sequence: CDR1 GTSNPN, CDR2 SVGIG (reference sequence). The length of the CDR3 is 14 residues. CDR3 loop: CAWTLGGLEKEQFF. In DNA, the CDR3 is TGTGCCTGGACCCTAGGGGGACTAGAAAAAGAACAGTTCTTC.

V usage is TRBV6-6 and J usage is TRBJ1-6, with unresolved D. The CDR3 totals 14 residues. V was trimmed by 6 bases and J by 7 bases, leaving 13 bases between them. Germline V CDR1 and CDR2: MNHNY, SVGAGI (reference sequence). The CDR3 DNA is TGTGCCAGCAGCCGAGAAACGGGGAATTCACCCCTCCACTTT. It codes for CASSRETGNSPLHF.

V and J are TRBV7-8 and TRBJ2-3; 9 nucleotides align to TRBD1. The J segment lost 0 bases and the V segment lost 5 bases, leaving 6 bases of the junction unmatched. The CDR3 contains 16 residues. The germline CDR1 and CDR2 sequences are SGHVS and FQNEAQ. CDR3 sequence (DNA): TGTGCCAGCAGCGTTACAGGGGGCGTTAGCACAGATACGCAGTATTTT. Translating gives CASSVTGGVSTDTQYF.

The CDR3 sequence: CASSPDRMNTEAFF. The CDR3 bases are TGTGCCAGCAGCCCGGACAGGATGAACACTGAAGCTTTCTTT. This chain uses TRBV5-6 with TRBJ1-1, with 7 bases fitting TRBD1. Germline lookup yields CDR1 SGHDT and CDR2 YYEEEE. This CDR3 has 14 residues. After removal of 4 bases from V and 0 bases from J, the junction contained 3 bases not matched to a gene.

This chain uses TRBV5-1 with TRBJ1-1, with D uncertain. The CDR3 covers 15 residues. Trimming removed 4 bases from V and 4 bases from J, with 17 bases in between. Per germline, CDR1 SGHRS and CDR2 YFSETQ. In nucleotides, the CDR3 is TGCGCCAGCAGCGGAAGTCTTGCGGAGGGCACTGAAGCTTTCTTT. It codes for CASSGSLAEGTEAFF.

The V gene is TRBV7-2, the J gene TRBJ2-5; the D is unclear. The DNA end is more similar to TRBJ2-7, so the J call may be wrong. The CDR3 consists of 12 residues. CDR1 and CDR2 (germline): SGHTA, FQGNSA. The CDR3 DNA follows: TGTGCCAGCAGCTACCACTCCTACGAGCAGTACTTC. This gives the protein CASSYHSYEQYF.

This rearrangement joins TRBV29-1 to TRBJ1-2; a possible D gene is TRBD1 (6 bases). The germline V and J ends were trimmed by 4 bases and 4 bases, with 22 bases remaining between them. The length of the CDR3 is 16 residues. Germline V CDR1 and CDR2: SQVTM, ANQGSEA. For the CDR3, the DNA is TGCAGCGTTGCCATCGGACCTGGTCAGGGGTCCTATGGCTACACCTTC. It yields the protein CSVAIGPGQGSYGYTF. The variable domain in full, with the rest retrieved from reference TRBV29-1 and TRBJ1-2, is SAVISQKPSRDICQRGTSLTIQCQVDSQVTMMFWYRQQPGQSLTLIATANQGSEATYESGFVIDKFPISRPNLTFSTLTVSNMSPEDSSIYLCSVAIGPGQGSYGYTFGSGTRLTVV.

The chain links TRBV29-1 to TRBJ2-6; D is undetermined. Germline assignment: CDR1 SQVTM and CDR2 ANQGSEA. Trimming took 0 bases from V and 0 from J, leaving 3 bases between them. There are 14 residues in the CDR3. CDR3 residues: CSVEDSSGANVLTF. The CDR3 DNA sequence: TGCAGCGTTGAAGATAGCTCTGGGGCCAACGTCCTGACTTTC.

The chain carries TRBV30 and TRBJ1-5; 7 nucleotides align to TRBD1. In germline, CDR1 is GTSNPN, CDR2 SVGIG (reference sequence). The CDR3 runs 15 residues. Losses at the gene ends were 0 bases for V and 3 bases for J; bases not matched to a gene: 5. CDR3: CAWSVRTGNNQPQHF. DNA of the CDR3: TGTGCCTGGAGTGTACGGACAGGTAACAATCAGCCCCAGCATTTT.

This clone was observed once. The chain is built from TRBV6-6 and TRBJ1-1, with TRBD1 matching over 7 bases. Per germline, CDR1 MNHNY and CDR2 SVGAGI (reference sequence). The CDR3 loop spans 13 amino acids. Trimming took 6 bases from V and 1 from J; bases not matched to a gene: 2. In nucleotides, the CDR3 is TGTGCCAGCAGATACAGGGGGAACACTGAAGCTTTCTTT. It translates to CASRYRGNTEAFF.

The sample holds a few counts of this clone. The genes are TRBV28 and TRBJ2-1; 8 bases agree with TRBD2. This CDR3 spans 16 amino acids. V trimming: 3 bases; J trimming: 3 bases; junction bases outside the gene matches: 7. Germline V gene lookup returns CDR1 MDHEN and CDR2 SYDVKM. The CDR3 spells CASSFATSGDYNEQFF. The DNA of the CDR3 is TGTGCCAGCAGTTTCGCAACTAGCGGCGACTACAATGAGCAGTTCTTC.

The chain uses TRBV7-2 and TRBJ2-2, with 12 bases identical to TRBD2. Germline V lookup: CDR1 SGHTA, CDR2 FQGNSA. The V segment lost 4 bases and the J segment 0 bases; nucleotides outside the gene matches: 3. The CDR3 runs 17 residues. CDR3 residues: CASSSRTSGTNTGELFF. CDR3 nucleotides: TGTGCCAGCAGCTCTAGGACTAGCGGGACGAACACCGGGGAGCTGTTTTTT.

The chain carries TRBV5-1 and TRBJ1-1; D gene unclear. The V end was cut by 2 bases, the J end by 1 base, with 12 bases between. CDR1 SGHRS and CDR2 YFSETQ come from the germline V gene. CDR3 length: 15 residues. The CDR3 loop reads CASSLLGLTNTEAFF. The CDR3 bases are TGCGCCAGCAGCTTATTAGGACTGACGAACACTGAAGCTTTCTTT. Full variable domain (remainder filled in from reference TRBV5-1 and TRBJ1-1): KAGVTQTPRYLIKTRGQQVTLSCSPISGHRSVSWYQQTPGQGLQFLFEYFSETQRNKGNFPGRFSGRQFSNSRSEMNVSTLELGDSALYLCASSLLGLTNTEAFFGQGTRLTVV.

The chain has TRBV5-1 and TRBJ2-3; D is undetermined. The CDR3 covers 14 residues. Trimming took off 3 bases at V and 2 bases at J, with 10 bases between the two ends. CDR1 is SGHRS, CDR2 YFSETQ, per germline. The DNA of the CDR3 is TGCGCCAGCAGCTCACAACCACCCACAGATACGCAGTATTTT. Amino acid sequence: CASSSQPPTDTQYF.